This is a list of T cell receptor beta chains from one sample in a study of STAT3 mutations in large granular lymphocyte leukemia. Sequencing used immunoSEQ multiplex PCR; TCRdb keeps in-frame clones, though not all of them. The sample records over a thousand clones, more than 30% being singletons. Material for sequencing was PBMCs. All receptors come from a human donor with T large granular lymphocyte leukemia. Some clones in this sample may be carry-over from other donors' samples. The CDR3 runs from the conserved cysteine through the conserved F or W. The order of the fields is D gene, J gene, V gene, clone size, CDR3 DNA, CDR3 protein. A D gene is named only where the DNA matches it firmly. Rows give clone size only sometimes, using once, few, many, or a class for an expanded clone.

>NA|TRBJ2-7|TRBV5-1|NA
TGCGCCAGCAGCTATTCGACAGCGTCCTACGAGCAGTACTTC
CASSYSTASYEQYF
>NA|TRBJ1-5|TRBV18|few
TGTGCCAGCTCAGGGACCGGGGGGCCCCAGCATTTT
CASSGTGGPQHF
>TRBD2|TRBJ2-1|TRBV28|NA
TGTGCCAGCAGTCTTCCCTCAGCGGGAGGGCCCTCCGGGGAGCAGTTCTTC
CASSLPSAGGPSGEQFF
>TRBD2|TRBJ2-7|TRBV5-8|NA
TGTGCCAGCAGCCCCCTCCGCGGGGGGTCCTCCTACGAGCAGTACTTC
CASSPLRGGSSYEQYF
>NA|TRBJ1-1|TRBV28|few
TGTGCCAGCAGTTTACGGGGCCTCAACACTGAAGCTTTCTTT
CASSLRGLNTEAFF
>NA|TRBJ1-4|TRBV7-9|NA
TGTGCCAGCAGCTCCATCGAGGGGGGGAATGAAAAACTGTTTTTT
CASSSIEGGNEKLFF
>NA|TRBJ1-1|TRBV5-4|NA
TGTGCCAGCAGCTTGTCCCAGACAGGGAACACTGAAGCTTTCTTT
CASSLSQTGNTEAFF
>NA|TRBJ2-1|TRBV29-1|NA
TGCAGCGTTGATACGGACCCACGCCGGGAGCAGTTCTTC
CSVDTDPRREQFF
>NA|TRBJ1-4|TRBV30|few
TGTGCCTGGAAAATTACGCGGGAAAAACTGTTTTTT
CAWKITREKLFF
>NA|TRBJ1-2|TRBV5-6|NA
TGTGCCAGCAGCTTAATGGGGGGAGCATATGGCTACACCTTC
CASSLMGGAYGYTF
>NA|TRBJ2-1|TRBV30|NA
TGTGCCTGGAGCCCAGGGGGGTATGAGCAGTTCTTC
CAWSPGGYEQFF
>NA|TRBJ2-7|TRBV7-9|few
TGTGCCAGCAGCCGATCGGCCTTTCCAGGCGAGCAGTACTTC
CASSRSAFPGEQYF
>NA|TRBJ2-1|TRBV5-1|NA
TGCGCCAGCAGCTTGGTGGGGACTGAGCAGTTCTTC
CASSLVGTEQFF
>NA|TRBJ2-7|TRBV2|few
TGTGCCAGCAGTGAATGGGGTTCGGCGTACGAGCAGTACTTC
CASSEWGSAYEQYF
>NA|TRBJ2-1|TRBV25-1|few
TGTGCCAGCACCCCTGAGGCTGCCCCGCACAATGAGCAGTTCTTC
CASTPEAAPHNEQFF
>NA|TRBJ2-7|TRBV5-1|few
TGCGCCAGCAGCAACCAGGAGGGTATCGAGCAGTACTTC
CASSNQEGIEQYF
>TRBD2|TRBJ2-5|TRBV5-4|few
TGTGCCAGCAGTTCCCTAGCGGGGGGCCCACGCCAGACTCAGTACTTC
CASSSLAGGPRQTQYF
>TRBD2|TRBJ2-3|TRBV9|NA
TGTGCCAGCAGCCAGACTCACGGGAGGGCCGAAGATACGCAGTATTTT
CASSQTHGRAEDTQYF
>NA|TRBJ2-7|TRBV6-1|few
TGTGCCAGCAGCCTACGCTCGACAGGACCCTACGAGCAGTACTTC
CASSLRSTGPYEQYF
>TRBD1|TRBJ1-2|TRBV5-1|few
TGCGCCAGCAGCCTCGACAGGGCGGTTGATGGCTACACCTTC
CASSLDRAVDGYTF
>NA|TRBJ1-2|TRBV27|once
TGTGCCAGCAGTCCCCGCTCGTGGGGAGCGGGGTATGGCTACACCTTC
CASSPRSWGAGYGYTF
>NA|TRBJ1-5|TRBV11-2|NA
TGTGCCAGCAGCCCCACATTGGCGGGTCAGCCCCAGCATTTT
CASSPTLAGQPQHF
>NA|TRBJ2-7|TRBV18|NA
TGTGCCAGCTCACCACAAAGCGGAACCGCCTACGAGCAGTACTTC
CASSPQSGTAYEQYF
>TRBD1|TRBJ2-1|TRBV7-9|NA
TGTGCCAGCAGTTTGGACCGGGACAGGGGATACAATGAGCAGTTCTTC
CASSLDRDRGYNEQFF
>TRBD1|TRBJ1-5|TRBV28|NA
TGTGCCAGCAGTAACAGGGGAAATAATCAGCCCCAGCATTTT
CASSNRGNNQPQHF
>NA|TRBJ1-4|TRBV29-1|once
TGCAGCGTTGCAGCGCCCGAGGATGAAAAACTGTTTTTT
CSVAAPEDEKLFF
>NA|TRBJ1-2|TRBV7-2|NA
TGTGCCAGCAGCTTAACATCGGGACTGAACTATGGCTACACCTTC
CASSLTSGLNYGYTF
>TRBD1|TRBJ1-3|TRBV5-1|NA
TGCGCCAGCAGCTTGACGGGACAGGGAGTTGGAAACACCATATATTTT
CASSLTGQGVGNTIYF
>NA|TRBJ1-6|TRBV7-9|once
TGTGCCAGCAGCTTAACGGGGGCAGGTTCACCCCTCCACTTT
CASSLTGAGSPLHF
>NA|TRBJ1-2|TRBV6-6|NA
TGTGCCAGCAGCGGACAGTCCTCCTATGGCTACACCTTC
CASSGQSSYGYTF
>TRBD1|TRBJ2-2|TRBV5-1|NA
TGCGCCAGCAGCTCGGGACAGGGAAGGACCGGGGAGCTGTTTTTT
CASSSGQGRTGELFF
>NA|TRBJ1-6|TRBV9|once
TGTGCCAGCAGCGTAGACGGCTTTAATTCACCCCTCCACTTT
CASSVDGFNSPLHF
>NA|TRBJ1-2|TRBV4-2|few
TGTGCCAGCAGCCAAGAAGGCTATGGCTACACCTTC
CASSQEGYGYTF
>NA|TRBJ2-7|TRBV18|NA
TGTGCCAGCTCACCCCGGGCCGAGCCCTACGAGCAGTACTTC
CASSPRAEPYEQYF
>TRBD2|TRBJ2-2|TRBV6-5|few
TGTGCCTGTCGGGGGGGTTTGAGGGGGGAGCTGTTTTTT
CACRGGLRGELFF
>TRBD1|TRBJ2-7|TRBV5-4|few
TGTGCCAGCAGCTCGGACAGGGGGTCCTACGAGCAGTACTTC
CASSSDRGSYEQYF
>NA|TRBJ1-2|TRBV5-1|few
TGCGCCAGCAGCTTGGCGGGGGGCTATGGCTACACCTTC
CASSLAGGYGYTF
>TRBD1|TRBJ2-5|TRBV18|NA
TGTGCCAGCTCACCGGGGACAGGGGGAGAGACCCAGTACTTC
CASSPGTGGETQYF
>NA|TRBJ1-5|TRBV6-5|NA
TGTGCCAGCAGCCGTCTTCTAGGACAGCCCCAGCATTTT
CASSRLLGQPQHF
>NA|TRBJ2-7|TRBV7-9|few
TGTGCCAGCAGCTTAAGTGGGGCCTACGAGCAGTACTTC
CASSLSGAYEQYF
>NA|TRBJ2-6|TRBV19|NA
TGTGCCAGTACCCAATACAGCTCTGGGGCCAACGTCCTGACTTTC
CASTQYSSGANVLTF
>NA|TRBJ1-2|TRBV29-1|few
TGCAGCGTTGAAGATCGAGAGGTTGGGGGCTACACCTTC
CSVEDREVGGYTF
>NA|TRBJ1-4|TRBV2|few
TGTGCCAGCAGAGCAAATTTAGAGGCAACTAATGAAAAACTGTTTTTT
CASRANLEATNEKLFF
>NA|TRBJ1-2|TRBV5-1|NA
TGCGCCAGCAGCTTGGCTGTGGACTATGGCTACACCTTC
CASSLAVDYGYTF
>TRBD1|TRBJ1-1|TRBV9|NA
TGTGCCAGCAGCGTAGGGGGACAGGGAGATGCAGCTGAAGCTTTCTTT
CASSVGGQGDAAEAFF